This T cell receptor beta chain was recovered during a study of blood T cell repertoires in COVID-19. Germline V gene lookup returns CDR1 LGHDT and CDR2 YNNKEL (reference sequence). The length of the CDR3 is 14 residues. Trimming left V 1 base short and J 4 bases short, with 10 bases between. Cohort placement rested on clinical history that participants reported themselves. In the study's own analysis: The authors estimated nucleated cell counts from reference gene primer amplification. Generated by immunoSEQ multiplex PCR, the TCRdb table keeps only in-frame clones and is missing some. V, J and clone size are those of that table, while D and trimming were read from the DNA. The profile shows 150,000 or so clones, roughly 83% of them singletons.

The material sequenced was PBMCs or T cells enriched from blood (not recorded which). The chain is built from TRBV3-1 (or the pseudogene TRBV3-2) and TRBJ1-1, with D possibly matching TRBD1 (5 bases). The origin of this receptor is a woman aged 55 to 70 who had recovered from COVID-19. CDR3 region: CASSQGEGITEAFF. The CDR3 DNA sequence: TGTGCCAGCAGCCAAGGGGAGGGGATCACTGAAGCTTTCTTT.